A single sample is the source of the 28 T cell receptor beta chains below, sequenced in a study of blood T cell repertoires in COVID-19. Using immunoSEQ multiplex PCR, the repertoire was profiled, and TCRdb retains in-frame clones only, with some absent. The data show about 150,000 clones, with roughly 80% seen just once and around 32% held by the top ten. Input material: peripheral blood. The receptor set was obtained from a woman in her sixties or seventies with acute or convalescent COVID-19.

The rearrangement uses TRBV2 and TRBJ1-1; the D is unclear. CDR1 and CDR2 (germline): SNHLY, FYNNEI. The CDR3 runs 14 residues. Trimming took off 2 bases at V and 1 base at J, with 8 bases between the two ends. The CDR3: CASSEIEGNTEAFF. CDR3 DNA: TGTGCCAGCAGTGAAATAGAGGGGAACACTGAAGCTTTCTTT.

This clone was seen once. The rearrangement uses TRBV2 and TRBJ1-4, with TRBD1 as a possible D gene (6 bases). Germline values: CDR1 SNHLY, CDR2 FYNNEI. V gave up 1 base and J gave up 7 bases, with 13 bases separating them. The CDR3 runs 15 residues. Here the CDR3 reads CASSEEQGHGEKLFF. CDR3 bases: TGTGCCAGCAGTGAAGAGCAGGGGCACGGTGAAAAACTGTTTTTT.

The chain recombines TRBV2 with TRBJ1-6; 7 bases fit TRBD1. The CDR3 has 16 amino acids. Germline V lookup: CDR1 SNHLY, CDR2 FYNNEI. J gave up 7 bases and V 5 bases, and 11 bases lay outside the gene matches. The DNA of the CDR3 is TGTGCCAGCAGTCTCCTAGCGAGGGGGCAGAATTCACCCCTCCACTTT. It yields the protein CASSLLARGQNSPLHF.

The chain uses TRBV6-5 and TRBJ2-1; TRBD1 agrees at 10 bases. Germline V lookup: CDR1 MNHEY, CDR2 SVGAGI. The V gene end was trimmed by 6 bases and the J gene end by 5 bases; junction bases not matched to a gene: 4. The CDR3 is made up of 14 amino acids. The DNA for the CDR3 is TGTGCCAGCAGAACCGGGACAGGGGACAATGAGCAGTTCTTC. Translated, it gives CASRTGTGDNEQFF.

The genes are TRBV2 and TRBJ2-1; 9 positions match TRBD1. Germline CDR1 reads SNHLY; CDR2 reads FYNNEI. Trimming took 5 bases from V and 6 from J; bases not matched to a gene: 8. The CDR3 contains 15 residues. The CDR3 protein is CASSSDRGSGNEQFF. Written as DNA, the CDR3 is TGTGCCAGCAGTTCGGACAGGGGAAGTGGCAATGAGCAGTTCTTC.

The chain carries TRBV10-3 and TRBJ1-1; TRBD1 agrees at 9 bases. This CDR3 has 16 amino acids. Germline V gene sequence: CDR1 ENHRY, CDR2 SYGVKD. Unmatched junction bases numbered 8, after V lost 0 bases and J lost 6 bases. The CDR3 here is CAISESPGQGPPEAFF. CDR3 in DNA: TGTGCCATCAGTGAGTCGCCGGGACAGGGACCGCCTGAAGCTTTCTTT.

V and J are TRBV6-5 and TRBJ2-5; D is ambiguous. This CDR3 comprises 15 residues. Trimming cost V 7 bases and J 0 bases, with 15 bases left between them. Germline V gives CDR1 MNHEY, CDR2 SVGAGI. CDR3 residues: CASKAAASYQETQYF. For the CDR3, the DNA is TGTGCCAGCAAAGCTGCCGCATCCTACCAAGAGACCCAGTACTTC.

The J gene is TRBJ1-3, the V gene TRBV6-5; a weak D match, TRBD1 (5 bases). This CDR3 comprises 14 residues. Germline CDR1 MNHEY, CDR2 SVGAGI. Trimming removed 5 bases at V and 0 bases at J, with 8 bases between. CDR3 sequence: CASSTTASGNTIYF. As DNA, the CDR3 is TGTGCCAGCAGTACGACAGCCTCTGGAAACACCATATATTTT.

The rearrangement joins TRBV18 to TRBJ2-3; 7 bases align to TRBD2. Looked up from germline, CDR1 is KGHSH and CDR2 is LQKENI. J gave up 0 bases and V 1 base, and 13 bases lay outside the gene matches. The CDR3 contains 19 residues. The CDR3 sequence is CASSPLLVSGGKSTDTQYF. In DNA, the CDR3 is TGTGCCAGCTCACCACTTTTGGTGTCCGGGGGGAAAAGCACAGATACGCAGTATTTT.

This chain connects TRBV9 to TRBJ2-3; no reliable D call. V lost 4 bases and J 2 bases, leaving 11 bases between the germline ends. Germline CDR1 is SGDLS and CDR2 is YYNGEE. The CDR3 is made up of 14 amino acids. The CDR3 spells CASSSGTNTDTQYF. The CDR3 nucleotides are TGTGCCAGCAGCAGTGGCACTAACACAGATACGCAGTATTTT.

The CDR3 sequence is CASSQGGANYGYTF. In DNA, the CDR3 is TGTGCCAGCTCACAGGGGGGAGCTAACTATGGCTACACCTTC. The chain is built from TRBV6-5 and TRBJ1-2; 8 bases are a match to TRBD1. The V gene end was trimmed by 8 bases and the J gene end by 0 bases; junction bases not matched to a gene: 5. In germline, CDR1 is MNHEY, CDR2 SVGAGI. This CDR3 spans 14 amino acids.

The CDR3 DNA follows: TGTGCCAGCAGCCCCCAGTGGGGGGGGACTCAGCCCCAGCATTTT. Its protein product is CASSPQWGGTQPQHF. The chain combines TRBV7-2 with TRBJ1-5, with D maybe TRBD1 (5 bases). V dropped 5 bases and J dropped 6 bases, with 17 bases sitting between them. Germline V gene data show CDR1 as SGHTA and CDR2 as FQGNSA. The CDR3 runs to 15 residues.

This clone was picked up one time. V gene TRBV12-3 or TRBV12-4 combines with J gene TRBJ2-1, with D unresolved. V was cut by 6 bases and J by 4 bases, with 10 bases left in between. There are 13 residues in the CDR3. The CDR3 DNA reads as TGTGCCAGCAGCAAGAGCTTATACAATGAGCAGTTCTTC. This encodes CASSKSLYNEQFF.

Concerning this clone itself: One end of the junction is discordant with germline, which a read error may explain. The CDR3 loop reads CASSLSPGQGLFLDF. The CDR3 nucleotides read TGTGCCAGCAGCTTGTCTCCGGGACAGGGCCTCTTCCTGGATTTT. The rearrangement joins TRBV5-8 to TRBJ1-5, with 9 positions matching TRBD1. The germline CDR1 and CDR2 sequences are SGHTS and YDEGEE. The CDR3 is made up of 15 amino acids.

The genes are TRBV5-5 and TRBJ2-2; 8 bases match TRBD1. Trimming cost V 2 bases and J 7 bases; bases outside gene matches: 13. Germline CDR1 is SGHKS and CDR2 is YYEKEE (reference sequence). This CDR3 is built from 17 residues. The CDR3 DNA reads as TGTGCCAGCAGCTTCTCCCTGTGGTCCGACAGGGGCGGGGAGCTGTTTTTT. Protein: CASSFSLWSDRGGELFF.

This chain connects TRBV11-2 to TRBJ2-4; the D gene is possibly TRBD1 (5 bases). Germline CDR1 reads SGHAT; CDR2 reads FQNNGV. The V gene lost 0 bases and the J gene lost 1 base, with 10 bases spanning the gap. The CDR3 covers 16 residues. CDR3: CASSLEDTRAKNIQYF. The CDR3 nucleotides read TGTGCCAGCAGCTTAGAGGACACCCGCGCCAAAAACATTCAGTACTTC.

The chain uses TRBV2 and TRBJ1-2, with D possibly TRBD1 on 5 matching bases. CDR3 length equals 15 residues. The germline V gene has CDR1 SNHLY and CDR2 FYNNEI. The V and J ends lost 6 bases and 3 bases respectively, with 17 bases between them. CDR3: CASRAGVPTDYGYTF. CDR3 nucleotides: TGTGCCAGCAGAGCTGGGGTACCGACAGACTATGGCTACACCTTC.

The CDR3 region has the DNA TGTGCCAGCAGCTTGGAGGGGATCGGCGCTTTCTTT. Translating gives CASSLEGIGAFF. The chain employs TRBV28 and TRBJ1-1; TRBD1 is a possible D gene (5 bases). CDR3 length: 12 residues. The V end lost 6 bases, the J end lost 11 bases, and 16 bases lay between the germline ends. Germline loops: CDR1 MDHEN, CDR2 SYDVKM.

The rearrangement links TRBV10-3 to TRBJ1-1; 8 bases match TRBD1. V shed 3 bases and J 11 bases; nucleotides not matched to a gene: 8. The CDR3 is 13 residues long. Per the germline V gene, CDR1 is ENHRY and CDR2 is SYGVKD. The CDR3 loop is CAISDPGQGMAFF. The CDR3 nucleotides are TGTGCCATCAGTGACCCCGGACAGGGAATGGCTTTCTTT.

This sequence joins TRBV6-5 and TRBJ2-3, with D perhaps matching TRBD2 (5 bases). CDR1 and CDR2 from the germline V gene are MNHEY and SVGAGI. Trimming took off 6 bases at V and 5 bases at J, with 15 bases between the two ends. The CDR3 totals 14 residues. CDR3 in DNA: TGTGCCAGCAGCGACCTGATGGCGGGAGATACGCAGTATTTT. It yields the protein CASSDLMAGDTQYF.

The V call is TRBV5-1, the J call TRBJ2-1; 9 nucleotides align to TRBD2. J was trimmed by 1 base and V by 3 bases; bases with no gene match: 8. There are 17 residues in the CDR3. Germline loops: CDR1 SGHRS, CDR2 YFSETQ. The CDR3 bases are TGCGCCAGCAGCTCCAGCGGGGGGCCTTATTCCTACAATGAGCAGTTCTTC. Residues: CASSSSGGPYSYNEQFF. The variable domain in full, completed from reference TRBV5-1 and TRBJ2-1, reads KAGVTQTPRYLIKTRGQQVTLSCSPISGHRSVSWYQQTPGQGLQFLFEYFSETQRNKGNFPGRFSGRQFSNSRSEMNVSTLELGDSALYLCASSSSGGPYSYNEQFFGPGTRLTVL.

The rearrangement links TRBV5-5 to TRBJ2-2, with 13 bases aligning to TRBD2. CDR3 length equals 19 residues. Germline V CDR1 and CDR2: SGHKS, YYEKEE (reference sequence). V shed 0 bases and J 5 bases; nucleotides not matched to a gene: 10. The CDR3: CASSLAPGLAGPRTGELFF. In nucleotides, the CDR3 is TGTGCCAGCAGCTTGGCCCCGGGACTAGCGGGGCCGCGGACCGGGGAGCTGTTTTTT.

CDR3 sequence reads: CASSYSISGGWTEAFF. CDR3 nucleotide sequence: TGTGCCAGCAGTTACTCGATTTCAGGTGGGTGGACTGAAGCTTTCTTT. The chain couples TRBV6-5 to TRBJ1-1; D gene ambiguous. The CDR3 covers 16 residues. Deletions cut 0 bases from V and 5 bases from J, with 16 bases between. The germline V gene encodes CDR1 MNHEY and CDR2 SVGAGI.

The chain recombines TRBV2 with TRBJ2-2; D is ambiguous. V was cut by 5 bases and J by 7 bases, with 11 bases left in between. Germline V gene sequence: CDR1 SNHLY, CDR2 FYNNEI. This CDR3 contains 13 residues. In DNA form, the CDR3 reads TGTGCCAGCAGTCTCGGAGTCGGCGGGGAGCTGTTTTTT. Translation gives CASSLGVGGELFF.

This clone occurred a few times. The CDR3 region is CASSLVRTGGSYNEQFF. The CDR3 region has the DNA TGTGCCAGCAGCTTAGTTCGGACAGGGGGCTCCTACAATGAGCAGTTCTTC. This chain uses TRBV7-6 with TRBJ2-1, with 10 bases that match TRBD1. The V gene's germline CDR1 is SGHVS and CDR2 FNYEAQ. There are 17 residues in the CDR3. V shed 1 base, J shed 0 bases, and the junction held 3 bases outside the gene matches.

The chain combines TRBV29-1 with TRBJ2-7; weak D call: TRBD1 (6 bases). V was cut by 1 base and J by 7 bases, with 23 bases left in between. The CDR3 is 16 amino acids. From germline, CDR1 is SQVTM and CDR2 ANQGSEA. This chain's CDR3 is CSVEARTDTSRAEQYF. The CDR3 nucleotides are TGCAGCGTTGAAGCTCGGACAGATACGAGTAGGGCTGAGCAGTACTTC.

The chain couples TRBV3-1 (or the pseudogene TRBV3-2) to TRBJ1-4; 11 nucleotides agree with TRBD1. The CDR3 runs to 17 residues. The junction had 17 bases not matched to a gene; V was cut back by 5 bases and J by 12 bases. Germline CDR1 reads LGHDT; CDR2 reads YNNKEL (reference sequence). CDR3 in amino acids: CASSGRTGGSRRAELFF. Written as DNA, the CDR3 is TGTGCCAGCAGCGGACGGACAGGGGGCAGTCGGCGGGCAGAACTGTTTTTT.

This chain joins TRBV30 and TRBJ2-7, with D uncertain. The length of the CDR3 is 12 residues. Germline loops: CDR1 GTSNPN, CDR2 SVGIG (reference sequence). Trimming stripped 7 bases from V and 6 bases from J, with 16 bases between. The CDR3 loop is CALDSLPAEQYF. CDR3 bases: TGTGCCTTAGACTCCCTTCCAGCCGAGCAGTACTTC.